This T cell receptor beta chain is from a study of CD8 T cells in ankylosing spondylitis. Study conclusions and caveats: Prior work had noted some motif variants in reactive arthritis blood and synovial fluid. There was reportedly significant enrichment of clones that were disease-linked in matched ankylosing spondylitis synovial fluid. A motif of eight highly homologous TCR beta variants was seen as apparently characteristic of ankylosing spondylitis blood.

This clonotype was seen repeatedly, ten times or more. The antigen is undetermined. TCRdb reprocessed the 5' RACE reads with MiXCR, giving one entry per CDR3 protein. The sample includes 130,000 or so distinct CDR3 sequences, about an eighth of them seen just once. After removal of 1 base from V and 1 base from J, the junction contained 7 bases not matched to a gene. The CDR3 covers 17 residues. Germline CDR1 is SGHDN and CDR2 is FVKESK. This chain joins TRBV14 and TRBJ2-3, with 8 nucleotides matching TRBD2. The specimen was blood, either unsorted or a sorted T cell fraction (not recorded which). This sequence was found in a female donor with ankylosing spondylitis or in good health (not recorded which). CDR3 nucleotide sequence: TGTGCCAGCAGCCAAGGATTTTGGCGGGGGGGCACAGATACGCAGTATTTT. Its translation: CASSQGFWRGGTDTQYF.